This TCR beta chain comes out of a study of T-cell reconstitution after alpha-beta-depleted transplantation in children. General study results and limits: T cells produced anew were the main source of T-cell counts and diversity one year after transplant. After transplant, high TCRbeta diversity at day 60 in some patients arose from surviving recipient T cells and thymic progenitors.

The CDR3 runs to 13 residues. The germline CDR1 and CDR2 sequences are DFQATT and SNEGSKA (reference sequence). The junction had 9 bases not matched to a gene; V was cut back by 6 bases and J by 11 bases. TCRbeta library preparation incorporated unique molecular identifiers. TCRdb re-called the PCR reads with MiXCR, one entry per CDR3 protein. The table has about 300,000 distinct CDR3 sequences, 6% to 10% seen once. This clonotype appeared a few times. The antigen is not known. Sequences were derived from peripheral blood, sampled 360 days after TCRalphabeta/CD19-depleted stem cell transplant. The chain recombines TRBV20-1 with TRBJ1-6; 8 nucleotides agree with TRBD1. The TCR was taken from a female patient aged 2 to 10 who had a stem cell transplant for Fanconi anemia, so the T cells may come from the graft donor. The CDR3 is CSAYDRGSTPLHF. Here the CDR3 DNA reads TGCAGTGCATACGACAGGGGATCGACACCCCTCCACTTT.